A single T cell receptor (beta chain) is shown here with its context. With 60 Vbeta and 13 Jbeta primers, the PCR was carried out. Assay used: immunoSEQ multiplex PCR; TCRdb lists only in-frame clones, some missing. This sample has about 170,000 clones, with around 72% found just once. The data derive from a study of cytomegalovirus exposure and HLA in healthy donors. The donors were healthy bone marrow donors. The CDR3 totals 14 residues. V lost 5 bases, J lost 3 bases, and 11 bases lay in between. Germline V lookup: CDR1 LGHNA, CDR2 YSLEER. The TCR was taken from a man aged 40-49 years in good health and CMV-seropositive. Sequencing was performed on PBMCs. This chain uses TRBV4-3 with TRBJ2-1, with a possible D match to TRBD1 (5 bases). CDR3 residues: CASSSGWNYNEQFF. CDR3 DNA: TGCGCCAGCAGCTCAGGGTGGAACTACAATGAGCAGTTCTTC.